The 20 T cell receptor beta chains in this list originate from one sample, sequenced in a study of regulatory T cells in long-lasting Graves disease. The time point denotes: newly diagnosed GD, antithyroid drugs for less than 3 months. PBMC-extracted RNA yielded the TCR library. CDR3-region Arm-PCR and iRepertoire HTBI primers produced the TCR beta libraries. TCRdb re-analysed the multiplex PCR reads in MiXCR, keeping a single row per CDR3 protein. The data hold approximately 540,000 distinct CDR3 sequences, with more than 10% observed a single time. These sequences were also reported in another study, on T cells in Graves' hyperthyroidism and ophthalmopathy.

The sequenced sample was peripheral blood mononuclear cells (PBMCs), obtained at new diagnosis, from a patient treated with antithyroid drugs. All receptors derive from a woman between 25 and 40 years old with Graves disease.

This clonotype was observed many times. This chain uses TRBV11-2 with TRBJ2-3; the D is unclear. This CDR3 has 12 residues. Trimming pared 6 bases from V and 4 bases from J, leaving 8 bases between. CDR1 and CDR2 from the germline V gene are SGHAT and FQNNGV. CDR3 DNA sequence: TGTGCCAGCAGTGAAATTGCAGATACGCAGTATTTT. Its translation is CASSEIADTQYF.

This clonotype was observed a few times. The V gene is TRBV6-1, the J gene TRBJ1-1; weak D call: TRBD1 (6 bases). In germline, CDR1 is MNHNS, CDR2 SASEGT. Trimming removed 5 bases from V and 10 bases from J, with 17 bases in between. This CDR3 region has 13 residues. CDR3 sequence reads: CASSLAQGNPAFF. In DNA, the CDR3 is TGTGCCAGCAGTCTAGCCCAGGGGAATCCAGCTTTCTTT.

This clonotype was seen ten or more times. This chain connects TRBV5-1 to TRBJ2-1, with 7 positions matching TRBD2. Germline loops: CDR1 SGHRS, CDR2 YFSETQ. Trimming at V came to 0 bases and at J to 0 bases, leaving 3 bases not matched to a gene. The CDR3 is 16 residues long. The CDR3 DNA reads TGCGCCAGCAGCTTGGTCGGCGGGGGCTCCTACAATGAGCAGTTCTTC. This encodes CASSLVGGGSYNEQFF.

This clonotype was recorded many times. The V gene is TRBV20-1, the J gene TRBJ2-7; 8 bases align to TRBD1. Germline loops: CDR1 DFQATT, CDR2 SNEGSKA (reference sequence). The CDR3 contains 15 residues. J lost 8 bases, V lost 6 bases, and 18 bases had no gene match. This CDR3 reads CSARRARTGLFKQYF. For the CDR3, the DNA is TGCAGTGCCAGAAGGGCGCGGACAGGGCTTTTCAAGCAGTACTTC.

This clonotype was seen only a few times. The V and J genes are TRBV19 and TRBJ2-2; D may be TRBD1 (5 bases). Germline V gene lookup returns CDR1 LNHDA and CDR2 SQIVND (reference sequence). V lost 6 bases and J lost 2, with 10 bases in between. This CDR3 comprises 14 residues. This chain's CDR3 is CASSDSSNTGELFF. In DNA form, the CDR3 reads TGTGCCAGTAGCGACAGTTCTAACACCGGGGAGCTGTTTTTT. The full variable domain, in which reference TRBV19 and TRBJ2-2 provide the parts outside the CDR3, is DGGITQSPKYLFRKEGQNVTLSCEQNLNHDAMYWYRQDPGQGLRLIYYSQIVNDFQKGDIAEGYSVSREKKESFPLTVTSAQKNPTAFYLCASSDSSNTGELFFGEGSRLTVL.

As to this clonotype: Given a far larger clone just one base away, this is likely a sequencing read error. The chain carries TRBV6-2 or TRBV6-3 and TRBJ1-6; no firm D call. CDR1 and CDR2 from the germline V gene are MNHEY and SVGEGT. This CDR3 comprises 14 residues. In DNA, the CDR3 is TGTGCCAGCGCCACTCGGCAGTATAATTCACCCCCCCACTTT. Translation: CASATRQYNSPPHF.

The chain employs TRBV29-1 and TRBJ2-2, with 9 bases fitting TRBD2. The CDR3 consists of 15 residues. After removal of 2 bases from V and 2 bases from J, the junction contained 3 bases not matched to a gene. Germline lookup yields CDR1 SQVTM and CDR2 ANQGSEA. CDR3 region: CSVESGRSNTGELFF. In DNA form, the CDR3 reads TGCAGCGTTGAAAGCGGGAGGTCTAACACCGGGGAGCTGTTTTTT.

Many counts were recorded for this clonotype. The genes are TRBV30 and TRBJ1-5, with 8 positions matching TRBD1. The CDR3 length is 13 residues. CDR1 is GTSNPN and CDR2 is SVGIG in the germline V gene (reference sequence). V lost 5 bases, J lost 7 bases, and 7 bases stayed unmatched. The CDR3 sequence: CAWSGQESQPQHF. The DNA of the CDR3 is TGTGCCTGGTCGGGACAGGAGAGCCAGCCCCAGCATTTT. Based on the CDR3 plus reference TRBV30 and TRBJ1-5, the full variable domain is SQTIHQWPATLVQPVGSPLSLECTVEGTSNPNLYWYRQAAGRGLQLLFYSVGIGQISSEVPQNLSASRPQDRQFILSSKKLLLSDSGFYLCAWSGQESQPQHFGDGTRLSIL.

This clonotype was seen repeatedly, ten times or more. This chain joins TRBV12-3 or TRBV12-4 and TRBJ2-7, with TRBD1 matching over 9 bases. This CDR3 is built from 13 residues. Trimming at V came to 8 bases and at J to 3 bases, leaving 5 bases not matched to a gene. CDR3 coding DNA: TGTGCCAGCCAGCTGACAGGGGGCTACGAGCAGTACTTC. Translating it yields CASQLTGGYEQYF.

Worth noting for this clonotype: A much larger clonotype is one base distant, so this may be a read error. This rearrangement joins TRBV6-1 to TRBJ2-6, with D hard to call. The germline V gene encodes CDR1 MNHNS and CDR2 SASEGT. The CDR3 length is 13 residues. The V end lost 8 bases, the J end lost 0 bases, and 5 bases lay between the germline ends. Here the CDR3 reads CASVLSGANVLTF. Written as DNA, the CDR3 is TGTGCCAGCGTTCTCTCTGGGGCCAACGTCCTGACTTTC.

This clonotype came up a few times. The J gene is TRBJ1-2, the V gene TRBV19; D gene unclear. Germline V lookup: CDR1 LNHDA, CDR2 SQIVND (reference sequence). Trimming pared 3 bases from V and 1 base from J, leaving 12 bases between. The CDR3 length is 15 residues. The CDR3 DNA follows: TGTGCCAGTAGTATCGGGCAGCTTAGTAACTATGGCTACACCTTC. Translating gives CASSIGQLSNYGYTF.

There are many counts of this clonotype. The chain combines TRBV11-3 with TRBJ2-5, with a possible D match to TRBD2 (5 bases). The CDR3 is made up of 14 amino acids. Germline V gene sequence: CDR1 SGHNT, CDR2 YENEEA. The V gene lost 4 bases and the J gene lost 5 bases, with 14 bases spanning the gap. For the CDR3, the DNA is TGTGCCAGCAGCTCCCGGGATGGCTCGGAGACCCAGTACTTC. Translation: CASSSRDGSETQYF.

The gene calls are TRBV7-8 and TRBJ2-2; 7 nucleotides agree with TRBD1. The CDR3 runs 16 residues. The ends lost 5 bases at V and 3 bases at J; junction bases unmatched: 9. CDR1 SGHVS and CDR2 FQNEAQ come from the germline V gene. The DNA for the CDR3 is TGTGCCAGCAGCCGAACACAGGGGTCGTACACCGGGGAGCTGTTTTTT. It codes for CASSRTQGSYTGELFF.

This clonotype appeared many times. The chain has TRBV11-3 and TRBJ2-1; 8 nucleotides align to TRBD2. Matching the DNA end better, TRBJ2-5 makes the J call doubtful. In germline, CDR1 is SGHNT, CDR2 YENEEA. The CDR3 spans 13 residues. CDR3 DNA sequence: TGTGCCAGCGGTGCGGGGGGCGCGGAGACCCAGTACTTC. Amino acids: CASGAGGAETQYF.

This clonotype was counted only a few times. The chain uses TRBV30 and TRBJ1-2, with 7 bases lining up with TRBD1. J lost 2 bases, V lost 7 bases, and 13 bases had no gene match. This CDR3 region has 15 residues. Per germline, CDR1 GTSNPN and CDR2 SVGIG (reference sequence). CDR3 loop: CASFEPADRNYGYTF. Here the CDR3 DNA reads TGTGCCTCCTTCGAACCGGCGGACAGGAACTATGGCTACACCTTC.

This clonotype was recorded a few times. V gene TRBV30 combines with J gene TRBJ2-5, with 14 positions matching TRBD2. The CDR3 spans 15 residues. Per the germline V gene, CDR1 is GTSNPN and CDR2 is SVGIG (reference sequence). The J segment lost 3 bases and the V segment lost 3 bases, leaving 3 bases of the junction unmatched. The CDR3 coding sequence is TGTGCCTGGAGACCGGGACTAGCGGGAGAAGAGACCCAGTACTTC. Protein: CAWRPGLAGEETQYF.

At least ten counts were recorded for this clonotype. V is TRBV2 and J is TRBJ2-1; D might be TRBD2 (5 bases). Germline CDR1 and CDR2: SNHLY and FYNNEI. V lost 7 bases, J lost 0 bases, and 13 bases lay in between. The CDR3 length is 15 residues. The CDR3 sequence is CASIREAVSYNEQFF. The CDR3 DNA is TGTGCCAGCATCCGCGAAGCGGTCTCCTACAATGAGCAGTTCTTC.

Turning to this clonotype: The germline gene is not matched at one end of the junction; a read error may be the cause. The chain joins TRBV18 to TRBJ2-2, with TRBD2 matching 7 bases. Germline-derived CDR1 and CDR2 are KGHSH and LQKENI. This CDR3 is built from 16 residues. The CDR3 reads CASSPRAGLNPGELFF. CDR3 coding DNA: TGTGCCAGCTCCCCAAGAGCGGGGCTGAACCCCGGGGAGCTGTTTTTT.

Many counts were recorded for this clonotype. This chain links TRBV11-2 with TRBJ2-2; D not resolved. This CDR3 has 12 residues. Between the trimmed V and J ends, which lost 1 base and 7 bases, there was a span of 4 bases. The germline V gene has CDR1 SGHAT and CDR2 FQNNGV. CDR3 residues: CASSLVIGELFF. The DNA of the CDR3 is TGTGCCAGCAGCTTAGTTATCGGGGAGCTGTTTTTT.

This clonotype was observed many times. This rearrangement joins TRBV20-1 to TRBJ2-1, with 8 nucleotides matching TRBD1. Germline V lookup: CDR1 DFQATT, CDR2 SNEGSKA (reference sequence). J gave up 11 bases and V 4 bases, and 7 bases lay outside the gene matches. The CDR3 extends over 12 amino acids. In DNA form, the CDR3 reads TGCAGTGCTACCTTTGGACAGGGAAAGCAGTTCTTC. Translating it yields CSATFGQGKQFF.